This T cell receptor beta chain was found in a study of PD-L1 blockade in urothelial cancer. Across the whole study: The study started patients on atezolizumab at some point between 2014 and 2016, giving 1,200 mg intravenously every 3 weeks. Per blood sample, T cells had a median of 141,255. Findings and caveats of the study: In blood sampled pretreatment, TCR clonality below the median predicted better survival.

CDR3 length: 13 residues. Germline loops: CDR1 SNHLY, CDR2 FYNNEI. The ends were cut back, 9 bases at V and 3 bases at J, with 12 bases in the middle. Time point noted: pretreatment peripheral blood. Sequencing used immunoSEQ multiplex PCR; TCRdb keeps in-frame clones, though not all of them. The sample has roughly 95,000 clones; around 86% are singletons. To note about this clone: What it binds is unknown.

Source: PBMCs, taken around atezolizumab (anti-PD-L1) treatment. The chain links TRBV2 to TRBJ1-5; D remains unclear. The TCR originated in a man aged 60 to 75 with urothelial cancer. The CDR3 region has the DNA TGTGCCAGTGGGAGGAGCGTCAATCAGCCCCAGCATTTT. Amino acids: CASGRSVNQPQHF.